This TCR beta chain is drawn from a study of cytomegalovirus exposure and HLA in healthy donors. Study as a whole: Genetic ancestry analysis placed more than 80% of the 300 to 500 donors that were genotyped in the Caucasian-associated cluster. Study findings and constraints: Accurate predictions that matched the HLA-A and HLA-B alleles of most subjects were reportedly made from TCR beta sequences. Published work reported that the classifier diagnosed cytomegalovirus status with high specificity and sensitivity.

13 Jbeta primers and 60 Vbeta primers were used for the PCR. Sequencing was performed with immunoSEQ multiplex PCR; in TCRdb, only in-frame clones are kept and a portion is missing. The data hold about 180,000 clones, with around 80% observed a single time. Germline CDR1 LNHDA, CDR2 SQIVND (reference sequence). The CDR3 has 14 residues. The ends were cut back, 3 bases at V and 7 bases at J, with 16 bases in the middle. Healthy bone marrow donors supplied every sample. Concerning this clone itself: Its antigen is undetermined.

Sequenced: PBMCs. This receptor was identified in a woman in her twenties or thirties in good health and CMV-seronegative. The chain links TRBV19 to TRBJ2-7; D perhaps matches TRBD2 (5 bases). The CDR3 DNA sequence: TGTGCCAGTAGTATCGGAGGCGCACGTCCGGAGCAGTACTTC. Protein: CASSIGGARPEQYF.